A single T cell receptor beta chain is shown here with its context. Its antigen is unidentified. The data originate from a study of T cells in Graves' hyperthyroidism and ophthalmopathy. At the level of the study: Peripheral blood collection took place at initial diagnosis, before any treatment.

RNA transcripts provided the source from which TCR beta CDR3 regions were amplified. Initially, a first-round RT-PCR of the TCR CDR3 employed the HTBI primer set. TCRdb fed the multiplex PCR reads into MiXCR, producing one record per CDR3 protein. This sample yields hundreds of thousands of distinct CDR3 sequences, of which about two fifths are seen a single time; around 10% belongs to the top ten. General study findings and limits: Median prediction lead before ophthalmopathy onset was six to eight months with the model.

If no ophthalmopathy progression occurred within 18 months, Graves' hyperthyroidism was stable. Cells are PBMCs isolated from roughly 9.3 ml of fresh blood. CDR1 is ENHRY, CDR2 SYGVKD, per germline. CDR3 length equals 15 residues. The sequencing sample was made of blood. This TCR came from a man in his late teens or twenties with Graves' hyperthyroidism. V and J are TRBV10-3 and TRBJ1-5, with 7 bases identical to TRBD1. Here the CDR3 DNA reads TGTGCTAGAAGGGGGACGAGGGGGCATGGTCAGCCCCAGCATTTT. Translating it yields CARRGTRGHGQPQHF.